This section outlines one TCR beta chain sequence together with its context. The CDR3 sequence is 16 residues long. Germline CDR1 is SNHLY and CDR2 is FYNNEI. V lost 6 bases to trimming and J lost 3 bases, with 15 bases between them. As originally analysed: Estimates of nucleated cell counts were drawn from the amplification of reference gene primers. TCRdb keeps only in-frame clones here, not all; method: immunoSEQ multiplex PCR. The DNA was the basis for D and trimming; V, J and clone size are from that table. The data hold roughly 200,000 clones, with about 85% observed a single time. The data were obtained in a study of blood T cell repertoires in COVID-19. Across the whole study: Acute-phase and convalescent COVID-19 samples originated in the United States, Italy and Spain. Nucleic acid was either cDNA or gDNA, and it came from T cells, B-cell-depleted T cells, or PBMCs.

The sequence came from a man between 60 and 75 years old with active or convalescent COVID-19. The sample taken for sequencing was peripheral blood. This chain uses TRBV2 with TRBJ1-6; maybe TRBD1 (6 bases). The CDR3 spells CASRRYREFYNSPLHF. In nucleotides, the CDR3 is TGTGCCAGCAGGCGTTACAGGGAATTCTATAATTCACCCCTCCACTTT.